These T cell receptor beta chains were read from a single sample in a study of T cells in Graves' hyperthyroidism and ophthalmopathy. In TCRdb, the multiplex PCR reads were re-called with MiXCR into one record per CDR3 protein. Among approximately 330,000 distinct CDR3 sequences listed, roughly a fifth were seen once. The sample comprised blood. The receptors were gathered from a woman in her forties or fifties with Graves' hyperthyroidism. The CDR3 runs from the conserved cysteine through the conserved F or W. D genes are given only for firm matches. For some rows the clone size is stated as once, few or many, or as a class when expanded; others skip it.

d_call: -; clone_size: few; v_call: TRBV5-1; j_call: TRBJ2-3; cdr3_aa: CASSIGQRTDTQYF; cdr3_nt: TGCGCCAGCAGCATAGGACAGCGCACAGATACGCAGTATTTT
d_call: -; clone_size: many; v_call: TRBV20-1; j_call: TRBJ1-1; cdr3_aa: CSASGTVTEAFF; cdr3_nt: TGCAGTGCTAGTGGGACGGTAACTGAAGCTTTCTTT
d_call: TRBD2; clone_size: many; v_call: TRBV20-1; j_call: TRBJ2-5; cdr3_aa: CSASRSRGEPQETQYF; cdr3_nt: TGCAGTGCTTCGCGGTCCCGGGGGGAACCTCAAGAGACCCAGTACTTC
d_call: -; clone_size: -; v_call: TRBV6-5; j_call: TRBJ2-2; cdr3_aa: CASSYRGAGPNTGELFF; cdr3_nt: TGTGCCAGCAGTTACAGGGGGGCGGGGCCGAACACCGGGGAGCTGTTTTTT
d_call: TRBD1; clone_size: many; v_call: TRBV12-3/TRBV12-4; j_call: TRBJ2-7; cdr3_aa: CASTGQGADEQYF; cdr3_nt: TGTGCCAGCACCGGACAGGGGGCTGACGAGCAGTACTTC
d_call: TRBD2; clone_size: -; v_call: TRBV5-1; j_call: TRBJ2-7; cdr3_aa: CASSYVAGGPHEQYF; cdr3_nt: TGCGCCAGCAGCTACGTCGCGGGGGGGCCCCACGAGCAGTACTTC
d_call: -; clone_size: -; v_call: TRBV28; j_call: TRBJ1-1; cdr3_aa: CASSLTGLGTEAFF; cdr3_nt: TGTGCCAGCAGTTTAACAGGGCTAGGCACTGAAGCTTTCTTT
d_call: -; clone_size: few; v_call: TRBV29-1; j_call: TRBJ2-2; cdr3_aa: CSVEARAGSNTGELFF; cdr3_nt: TGCAGCGTTGAAGCCCGGGCAGGGTCGAACACCGGGGAGCTGTTTTTT
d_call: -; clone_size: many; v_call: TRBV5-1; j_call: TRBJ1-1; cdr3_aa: CASSLDGRGTEAFF; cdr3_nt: TGCGCCAGCAGCTTGGACGGACGGGGCACTGAAGCTTTCTTT
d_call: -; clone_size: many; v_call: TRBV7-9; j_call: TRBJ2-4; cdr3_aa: CASSQTGALAKNIQYF; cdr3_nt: TGTGCCAGCAGCCAGACAGGAGCTTTAGCCAAAAACATTCAGTACTTC
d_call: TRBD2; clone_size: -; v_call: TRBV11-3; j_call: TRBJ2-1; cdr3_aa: CASSPRTSGSFDNEQFF; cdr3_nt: TGTGCCAGCAGCCCTAGGACTAGCGGGAGTTTCGACAATGAGCAGTTCTTC